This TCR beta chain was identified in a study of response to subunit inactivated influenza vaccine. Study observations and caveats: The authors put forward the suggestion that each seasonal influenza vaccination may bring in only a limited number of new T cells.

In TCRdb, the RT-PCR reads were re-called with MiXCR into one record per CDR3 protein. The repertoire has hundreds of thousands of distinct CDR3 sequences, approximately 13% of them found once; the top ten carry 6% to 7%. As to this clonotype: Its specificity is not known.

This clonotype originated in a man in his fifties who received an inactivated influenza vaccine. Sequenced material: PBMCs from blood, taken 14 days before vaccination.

Here the CDR3 DNA reads TGTGCCAGCACCCCGGACAGGGCGAGCAATCAGCCCCAGCATTTT. Translation gives CASTPDRASNQPQHF. The chain couples TRBV12-3 or TRBV12-4 to TRBJ1-5; 8 bases line up with TRBD1. Trimming took 7 bases from V and 1 from J; bases not matched to a gene: 6. This CDR3 has 15 residues.